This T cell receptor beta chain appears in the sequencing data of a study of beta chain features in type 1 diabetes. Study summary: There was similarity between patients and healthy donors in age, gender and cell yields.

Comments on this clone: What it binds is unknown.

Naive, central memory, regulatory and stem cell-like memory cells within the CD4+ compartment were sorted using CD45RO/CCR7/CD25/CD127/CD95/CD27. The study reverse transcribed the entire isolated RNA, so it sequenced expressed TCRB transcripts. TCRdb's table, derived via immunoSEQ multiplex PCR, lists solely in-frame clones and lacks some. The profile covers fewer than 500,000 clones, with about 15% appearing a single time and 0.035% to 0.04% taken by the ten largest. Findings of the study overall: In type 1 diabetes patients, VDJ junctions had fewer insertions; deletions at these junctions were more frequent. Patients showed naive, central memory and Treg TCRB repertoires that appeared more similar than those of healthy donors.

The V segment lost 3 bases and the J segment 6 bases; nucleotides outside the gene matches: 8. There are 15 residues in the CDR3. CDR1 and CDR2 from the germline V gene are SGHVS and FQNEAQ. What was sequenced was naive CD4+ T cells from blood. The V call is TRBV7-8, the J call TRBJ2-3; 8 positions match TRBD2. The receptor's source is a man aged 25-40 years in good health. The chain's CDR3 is CASSFSSGGPDTQYF. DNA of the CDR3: TGTGCCAGCAGCTTTTCCAGCGGGGGCCCCGATACGCAGTATTTT. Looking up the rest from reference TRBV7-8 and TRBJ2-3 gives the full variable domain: GAGVSQSPRYKVAKRGQDVALRCDPISGHVSLFWYQQALGQGPEFLTYFQNEAQLDKSGLPSDRFFAERPEGSVSTLKIQRTQQEDSAVYLCASSFSSGGPDTQYFGPGTRLTVL.